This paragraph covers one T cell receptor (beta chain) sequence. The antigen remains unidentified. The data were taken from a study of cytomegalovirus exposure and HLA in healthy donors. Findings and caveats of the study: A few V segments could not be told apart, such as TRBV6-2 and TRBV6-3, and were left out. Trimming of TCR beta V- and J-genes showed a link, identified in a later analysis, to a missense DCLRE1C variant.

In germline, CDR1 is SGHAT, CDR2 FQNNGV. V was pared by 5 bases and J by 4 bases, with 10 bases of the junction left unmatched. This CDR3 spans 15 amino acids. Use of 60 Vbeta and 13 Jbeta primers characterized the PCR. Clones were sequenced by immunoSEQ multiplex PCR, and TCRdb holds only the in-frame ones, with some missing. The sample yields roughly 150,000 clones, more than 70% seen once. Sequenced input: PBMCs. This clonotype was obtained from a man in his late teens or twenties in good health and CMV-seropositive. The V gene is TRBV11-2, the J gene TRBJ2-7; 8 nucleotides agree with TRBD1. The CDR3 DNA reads TGTGCCAGCAGCCCAACGTGGACAGGGAAGTACGAGCAGTACTTC. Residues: CASSPTWTGKYEQYF.